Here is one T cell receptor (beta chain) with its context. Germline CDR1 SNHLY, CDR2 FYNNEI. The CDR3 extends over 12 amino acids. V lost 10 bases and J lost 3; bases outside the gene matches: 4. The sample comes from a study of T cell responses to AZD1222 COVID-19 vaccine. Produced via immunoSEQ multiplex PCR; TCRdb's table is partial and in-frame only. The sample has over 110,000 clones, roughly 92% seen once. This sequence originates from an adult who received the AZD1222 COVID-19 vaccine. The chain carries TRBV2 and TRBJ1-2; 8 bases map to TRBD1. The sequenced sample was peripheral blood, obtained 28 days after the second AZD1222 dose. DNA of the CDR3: TGTGCCATAGAGGGACAGGACTATGGCTACACCTTC. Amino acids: CAIEGQDYGYTF.